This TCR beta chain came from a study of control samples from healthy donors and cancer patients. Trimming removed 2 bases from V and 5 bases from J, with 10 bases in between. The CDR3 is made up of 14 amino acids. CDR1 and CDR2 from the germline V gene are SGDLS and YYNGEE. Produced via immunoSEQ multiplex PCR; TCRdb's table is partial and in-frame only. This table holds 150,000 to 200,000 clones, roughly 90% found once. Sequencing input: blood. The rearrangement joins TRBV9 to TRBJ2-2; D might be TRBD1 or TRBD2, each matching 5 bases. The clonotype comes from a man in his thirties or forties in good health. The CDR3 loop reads CASSVGGGTGELFF. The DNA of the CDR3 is TGTGCCAGCAGCGTTGGGGGTGGAACCGGGGAGCTGTTTTTT.